The 22 T cell receptor beta chains in this list originate from one sample, sequenced in a study of shared clonotypes between healthy human individuals. Clones were sequenced by immunoSEQ multiplex PCR, and TCRdb holds only the in-frame ones, with some missing. Of about 470,000 clones in the sample, roughly 77% were seen once. The specimen was PBMCs. These receptors all come from a middle-aged woman in good health. Some clones in this sample may be carry-over from other donors' samples.

This chain joins TRBV7-9 and TRBJ1-4, with TRBD1 matching over 8 bases. The V segment lost 5 bases and the J segment 5 bases; nucleotides outside the gene matches: 7. Germline lookup yields CDR1 SEHNR and CDR2 FQNEAQ (reference sequence). The CDR3 sequence is 15 residues long. This chain's CDR3 is CASSGGTGLNEKLFF. The CDR3 DNA follows: TGTGCCAGCAGCGGTGGGACAGGCCTAAATGAAAAACTGTTTTTT.

Turning to this clone: Within the sample, other DNA sequences also encode this same CDR3. CDR3 in DNA: TGTGCCAGCAGTCTTTTAGGGGGCTCCTACGAGCAGTACTTC. It yields the protein CASSLLGGSYEQYF. The chain couples TRBV28 to TRBJ2-7; a possible D gene is TRBD1 (6 bases). The CDR3 covers 14 residues. Trimming removed 5 bases at V and 0 bases at J, with 11 bases between. Germline V gene lookup returns CDR1 MDHEN and CDR2 SYDVKM.

This chain connects TRBV30 to TRBJ2-7; 7 bases match TRBD2. The V gene's germline CDR1 is GTSNPN and CDR2 SVGIG (reference sequence). V lost 4 bases to trimming and J lost 3 bases; unmatched junction nucleotides: 9. This CDR3 spans 14 amino acids. This CDR3 is CAWTDGRSGYEQYF. CDR3 nucleotide sequence: TGTGCCTGGACCGACGGGAGGTCCGGCTACGAGCAGTACTTC.

The V and J genes are TRBV5-1 and TRBJ1-2; D gene uncertain. V was clipped by 0 bases and J by 1 base, with 13 bases between them. CDR1 is SGHRS and CDR2 is YFSETQ in the germline V gene. The CDR3 has 16 amino acids. This CDR3 is CASSLGSQLYNYGYTF. Here the CDR3 DNA reads TGCGCCAGCAGCTTGGGTTCACAGCTATATAACTATGGCTACACCTTC.

This clone was observed a handful of times. This chain connects TRBV5-6 to TRBJ1-2; a weak D match, TRBD1 (6 bases). CDR3 length: 15 amino acids. The V and J ends lost 7 bases and 2 bases respectively, with 18 bases between them. Germline CDR1 and CDR2: SGHDT and YYEEEE. CDR3 loop: CASGAYPDRNYGYTF. The CDR3 region has the DNA TGTGCCAGCGGGGCCTACCCGGACAGAAACTATGGCTACACCTTC.

This chain connects TRBV5-5 to TRBJ2-7, with a possible D match to TRBD2 (6 bases). This CDR3 spans 14 amino acids. Trimming removed 1 base at V and 6 bases at J, with 14 bases between. Per the germline V gene, CDR1 is SGHKS and CDR2 is YYEKEE (reference sequence). The CDR3 coding sequence is TGTGCCAGCAGCTTGCCCAGCGGGCTCTTCGAGCAGTACTTC. Protein product: CASSLPSGLFEQYF.

This chain connects TRBV7-9 to TRBJ1-1; D not certain. V was pared by 1 base and J by 0 bases, with 12 bases between. The CDR3 loop spans 16 amino acids. The germline V gene has CDR1 SEHNR and CDR2 FQNEAQ (reference sequence). Written as DNA, the CDR3 is TGTGCCAGCAGCTTAGGTTCAGGTGCCATGAACACTGAAGCTTTCTTT. Amino acid sequence: CASSLGSGAMNTEAFF.

To note about this clone: Sequence at one end of the junction differs from germline and may be a read error. This rearrangement joins TRBV7-7 to TRBJ2-1, with 9 bases identical to TRBD2. The germline V gene encodes CDR1 SSHAT and CDR2 FNYEAQ (reference sequence). The CDR3 is 13 residues long. DNA of the CDR3: TGTGCTAGCAGCAGTAGCGGGAGTGGTGAGCAGTTCTTC. Translation gives CASSSSGSGEQFF.

The V call is TRBV7-3, the J call TRBJ2-2; 7 bases fit TRBD2. J gave up 3 bases and V 6 bases, and 7 bases lay outside the gene matches. The CDR3 loop spans 15 amino acids. CDR1 is SGHTA, CDR2 FQGTGA, per germline. The CDR3 sequence: CASSFGGRDTGELFF. The CDR3 bases are TGTGCCAGCAGTTTCGGTGGGAGGGACACCGGGGAGCTGTTTTTT.

This chain links TRBV9 with TRBJ2-7; D is perhaps TRBD1 (6 bases). Germline loops: CDR1 SGDLS, CDR2 YYNGEE. V lost 5 bases and J lost 0, with 12 bases in between. The length of the CDR3 is 14 residues. This CDR3 is CASSYGQNSYEQYF. For the CDR3, the DNA is TGTGCCAGCAGTTATGGACAGAACTCCTACGAGCAGTACTTC.

The chain carries TRBV5-1 and TRBJ2-2, with 9 bases lining up with TRBD2. The germline V gene has CDR1 SGHRS and CDR2 YFSETQ. The CDR3 has 14 amino acids. Unmatched junction bases numbered 11, after V lost 7 bases and J lost 10 bases. Here the CDR3 reads CASQRTSESLELFF. The CDR3 region has the DNA TGCGCCAGCCAAAGGACTAGCGAGTCCCTGGAGCTGTTTTTT.

The chain employs TRBV7-9 and TRBJ2-1, with TRBD2 matching 10 bases. The CDR3 is 13 residues long. Per the germline V gene, CDR1 is SEHNR and CDR2 is FQNEAQ (reference sequence). Trimming cost V 3 bases and J 9 bases; bases outside gene matches: 2. CDR3 nucleotide sequence: TGTGCCAGCAGCTTTAGCGGGGGGAGTGAGCAGTTCTTC. Translation gives CASSFSGGSEQFF.

The sample holds many counts of this clone. The chain employs TRBV6-6 and TRBJ1-5; D might be TRBD1 (6 bases). Trimming took 6 bases from V and 10 from J, leaving 13 bases between them. This CDR3 is 12 amino acids long. The germline V gene has CDR1 MNHNY and CDR2 SVGAGI (reference sequence). CDR3 residues: CASSSGGGPQHF. The DNA for the CDR3 is TGTGCCAGCAGCTCCGGGGGCGGCCCCCAGCATTTT.

In regard to this clone: A much larger clone is a single base away; this may be a read error. Different DNA sequences within this sample yield the same CDR3. The chain couples TRBV7-6 to TRBJ2-4, with D maybe TRBD2 (5 bases). V lost 1 base to trimming and J lost 6 bases, with 10 bases between them. The CDR3 totals 14 residues. CDR1 and CDR2 from the germline V gene are SGHVS and FNYEAQ. The CDR3 sequence: CASSLDGGGNIQYF. The CDR3 region has the DNA TGTGCCAGCAGCTTAGACGGAGGTGGAAACATTCAGTACTTC.

The chain recombines TRBV10-3 with TRBJ2-7; D is ambiguous. Trimming stripped 6 bases from V and 0 bases from J, with 12 bases between. CDR1 is ENHRY and CDR2 is SYGVKD in the germline V gene. This CDR3 is 14 amino acids long. The CDR3 nucleotides read TGTGCCATCAGCCCGTCGGTAAGCTCCTACGAGCAGTACTTC. Translation gives CAISPSVSSYEQYF.

The V and J genes are TRBV13 and TRBJ2-7; D is undetermined. CDR3 length equals 14 residues. Trimming took 0 bases from V and 3 from J, leaving 9 bases between them. Germline V gives CDR1 PRHDT, CDR2 FYEKMQ (reference sequence). Written as DNA, the CDR3 is TGTGCCAGCAGCTTAGGCAGGTCAGGCTACGAGCAGTACTTC. This gives the protein CASSLGRSGYEQYF.

The chain has TRBV9 and TRBJ2-3, with a possible D match to TRBD2 (5 bases). Between the trimmed V and J ends, which lost 0 bases and 1 base, there was a span of 12 bases. CDR1 is SGDLS and CDR2 is YYNGEE in the germline V gene. The CDR3 is 16 amino acids. This CDR3 reads CASSVGASLGTDTQYF. CDR3 bases: TGTGCCAGCAGCGTAGGGGCTAGCTTGGGCACAGATACGCAGTATTTT.

The CDR3 DNA follows: TGTGCCAGCAGCGCAGGGACCAGGGGGCGGACCGGGGAGCTGTTTTTT. Protein sequence: CASSAGTRGRTGELFF. This chain connects TRBV9 to TRBJ2-2; 8 bases line up with TRBD1. From germline, CDR1 is SGDLS and CDR2 YYNGEE. V lost 3 bases, J lost 5 bases, and 9 bases stayed unmatched. This CDR3 has 16 amino acids. Full variable domain (remainder filled in from reference TRBV9 and TRBJ2-2): DSGVTQTPKHLITATGQRVTLRCSPRSGDLSVYWYQQSLDQGLQFLIQYYNGEERAKGNILERFSAQQFPDLHSELNLSSLELGDSALYFCASSAGTRGRTGELFFGEGSRLTVL.

The V and J genes are TRBV28 and TRBJ2-3, with 7 positions matching TRBD2. The CDR3 runs 17 residues. Per germline, CDR1 MDHEN and CDR2 SYDVKM. The V gene end was trimmed by 5 bases and the J gene end by 2 bases; junction bases not matched to a gene: 13. The CDR3 DNA sequence: TGTGCCAGCAGTGGTGAGGGAGGGCCCATTCCCACAGATACGCAGTATTTT. Translated: CASSGEGGPIPTDTQYF.

The J gene is TRBJ2-7, the V gene TRBV15; D perhaps matches TRBD1 (5 bases). Per the germline V gene, CDR1 is LNHNV and CDR2 is YYDKDF (reference sequence). Deletions cut 3 bases from V and 4 bases from J, with 13 bases between. CDR3 size: 14 residues. As DNA, the CDR3 is TGTGCCACCAGCAGTGGGGCGGCAGGGTACGAGCAGTACTTC. Encoded protein: CATSSGAAGYEQYF.

This sequence joins TRBV6-4 and TRBJ1-4; possibly TRBD1 for D (5 bases). Per the germline V gene, CDR1 is MRHNA and CDR2 is SNTAGT. Trimming pared 3 bases from V and 11 bases from J, leaving 16 bases between. The CDR3 extends over 14 amino acids. CDR3 coding DNA: TGTGCCAGCAGTGATCCCTCGGGGCGGAAGAAACTGTTTTTT. Amino acid sequence: CASSDPSGRKKLFF.

For the CDR3, the DNA is TGCGCCAGCACTCCCGGGACTAGCGGACTCTACAATGAGCAGTTCTTC. Protein product: CASTPGTSGLYNEQFF. This rearrangement joins TRBV10-1 to TRBJ2-1, with 11 bases that match TRBD2. The CDR3 sequence is 16 residues long. Germline V gives CDR1 WNHNN, CDR2 SYGVQD (reference sequence). Trimming at V came to 7 bases and at J to 3 bases, leaving 8 bases not matched to a gene.